The 16 T cell receptor beta chains presented below share a single source sample, sequenced in a study of high-grade serous ovarian cancer treatment subgroups. Tumor tissue was taken before any definitive surgery or chemotherapy was given. Data came from immunoSEQ multiplex PCR; TCRdb stores just in-frame clones and leaves some out. The sample carries around 8,000 clones, 70% to 85% recorded once. The specimen was tumor tissue. These receptors were taken from a human donor with high-grade serous ovarian cancer.

This clone was seen a handful of times. The V and J genes are TRBV2 and TRBJ2-1; 13 bases match TRBD2. Germline values: CDR1 SNHLY, CDR2 FYNNEI. The CDR3 has 14 amino acids. J gave up 6 bases and V 6 bases, and 2 bases lay outside the gene matches. The CDR3 spells CASRTSGRSNEQFF. The DNA for the CDR3 is TGTGCCAGCAGGACTAGCGGGAGGAGCAATGAGCAGTTCTTC.

The chain recombines TRBV6-6 with TRBJ2-7, with unresolved D. V was pared by 0 bases and J by 2 bases, with 8 bases between. Per germline, CDR1 MNHNY and CDR2 SVGAGI (reference sequence). This CDR3 is 14 amino acids long. This chain's CDR3 is CASSYSAATYEQYF. The DNA of the CDR3 is TGTGCCAGCAGTTACTCAGCAGCCACCTACGAGCAGTACTTC.

This chain links TRBV28 with TRBJ1-2, with D tentatively TRBD1 (5 bases). The CDR3 is 13 amino acids. Trimming stripped 9 bases from V and 7 bases from J, with 18 bases between. Germline CDR1 MDHEN, CDR2 SYDVKM. CDR3 in DNA: TGTGCCAGTACCCGGGGGGGGACTCCTGGCTACACCTTC. This gives the protein CASTRGGTPGYTF.

The chain combines TRBV21-1 with TRBJ2-5; the DNA was not used to check the table's D call, TRBD2. TRBV21-1 is a pseudogene. The CDR3 runs to 13 residues. In nucleotides, the CDR3 is TGTGCCAGCAGCAAAGAGGCGGTGAAGACCCAGTACTTC. It codes for CASSKEAVKTQYF.

The V gene is TRBV6-5, the J gene TRBJ2-5, with D unclear. The J call could be wrong; TRBJ2-7 is a better fit for the DNA end. CDR3 length: 13 residues. Germline V gene sequence: CDR1 MNHEY, CDR2 SVGAGI. The CDR3 DNA follows: TGTGCCAGCAGCAAACTCGGGTCCTACGAGCAGTACTTC. Translated, it gives CASSKLGSYEQYF.

The chain is built from TRBV4-2 and TRBJ2-3; perhaps TRBD2 as D (6 bases). Per germline, CDR1 LGHNA and CDR2 YNFKEQ. With 1 base removed from V and 0 bases from J, the gap between germline ends came to 11 bases. The CDR3 spans 16 residues. The CDR3 loop is CASSQASGTSTDTQYF. The CDR3 region has the DNA TGTGCCAGCAGCCAAGCATCCGGGACTAGCACAGATACGCAGTATTTT.

This clone was seen once. V and J are TRBV7-2 and TRBJ2-7; TRBD1 aligns across 10 bases. The CDR3 covers 15 residues. After removal of 6 bases from V and 4 bases from J, the junction contained 9 bases not matched to a gene. Germline-derived CDR1 and CDR2 are SGHTA and FQGNSA. The CDR3 bases are TGTGCCAGCAGTCGATGGATGGGACAGGGGTACGAGCAGTACTTC. As protein: CASSRWMGQGYEQYF.

The rearrangement joins TRBV6-5 to TRBJ2-7, with D unclear. Germline CDR1 MNHEY, CDR2 SVGAGI. V dropped 0 bases and J dropped 4 bases, with 13 bases sitting between them. This CDR3 contains 15 residues. CDR3 nucleotides: TGTGCCAGCAGTTACTCAGGACGGACCCCTTACGAGCAGTACTTC. This gives the protein CASSYSGRTPYEQYF.

The chain combines TRBV7-5 with TRBJ2-5; the table calls TRBD2, which could not be checked here. TRBV7-5 is flagged as a pseudogene. This CDR3 region has 16 residues. The CDR3 loop reads CARSLLSGHPGETQYF. CDR3 in DNA: TGTGCCAGAAGCCTGCTTAGCGGGCACCCCGGGGAGACCCAGTACTTC.

In the case of this clone: Distinct nucleotide sequences in the sample also encode this CDR3. The chain uses TRBV9 and TRBJ1-2; 9 bases are shared with TRBD1. This CDR3 spans 15 amino acids. V lost 0 bases to trimming and J lost 5 bases; unmatched junction nucleotides: 5. In germline, CDR1 is SGDLS, CDR2 YYNGEE. The CDR3 region has the DNA TGTGCCAGCAGCGTAGGGACAGGGGATGCTTATGGCTACACCTTC. Translating it yields CASSVGTGDAYGYTF.

As concerns this clone: Its ends do not fully match the called genes, so a read error is possible. This chain links TRBV5-8 with TRBJ2-7; D is possibly TRBD1 (5 bases). The CDR3 runs to 13 residues. CDR1 and CDR2 from the germline V gene are SGHTS and YDEGEE. CDR3 coding DNA: TGCGCCAGCAGCCATGAGGACACCTACGAGCAGTACTTC. Translation: CASSHEDTYEQYF.

The chain carries TRBV11-2 and TRBJ2-5; 8 bases fit TRBD2. Germline V gene lookup returns CDR1 SGHAT and CDR2 FQNNGV. After removal of 1 base from V and 4 bases from J, the junction contained 2 bases not matched to a gene. CDR3 length: 14 residues. The CDR3 DNA follows: TGTGCCAGCAGCTTAGTAGCGGGAAGAGAGACCCAGTACTTC. Its protein product is CASSLVAGRETQYF.

This rearrangement joins TRBV6-1 to TRBJ1-2, with 9 bases aligning to TRBD1. Trimming cost V 1 base and J 5 bases; bases outside gene matches: 5. Germline CDR1 MNHNS, CDR2 SASEGT. The CDR3 length is 15 residues. CDR3 amino acids: CASSEVGTGKYGYTF. In DNA, the CDR3 is TGTGCCAGCAGTGAAGTTGGGACAGGGAAGTATGGCTACACCTTC.

The genes are TRBV20-1 and TRBJ2-1; D not certain. This CDR3 is built from 11 residues. CDR1 is DFQATT, CDR2 SNEGSKA, per germline (reference sequence). V was shortened by 3 bases and J by 8 bases, with 8 bases between the two germline ends. In nucleotides, the CDR3 is TGCAGTGCTAGGTTAGGGCATGAGCAGTTCTTC. Translation gives CSARLGHEQFF.

This sequence joins TRBV5-1 and TRBJ2-7; tentatively, D is TRBD1 (6 bases). CDR3 length: 15 amino acids. Trimming stripped 0 bases from V and 2 bases from J, with 12 bases between. Germline CDR1 SGHRS, CDR2 YFSETQ. Here the CDR3 DNA reads TGCGCCAGCAGCTTGGACGGGACAAATCCCTACGAGCAGTACTTC. This codes for CASSLDGTNPYEQYF.

This chain links TRBV5-6 with TRBJ1-6, with TRBD1 matching 7 bases. The CDR3 spans 14 residues. With 4 bases clipped from V and 4 bases from J, the junction kept 2 bases outside the gene matches. The germline gives CDR1 SGHDT, CDR2 YYEEEE. The CDR3 bases are TGTGCCAGCAGCGTGGGACAGTATAATTCACCCCTCCACTTT. Encoded protein: CASSVGQYNSPLHF.